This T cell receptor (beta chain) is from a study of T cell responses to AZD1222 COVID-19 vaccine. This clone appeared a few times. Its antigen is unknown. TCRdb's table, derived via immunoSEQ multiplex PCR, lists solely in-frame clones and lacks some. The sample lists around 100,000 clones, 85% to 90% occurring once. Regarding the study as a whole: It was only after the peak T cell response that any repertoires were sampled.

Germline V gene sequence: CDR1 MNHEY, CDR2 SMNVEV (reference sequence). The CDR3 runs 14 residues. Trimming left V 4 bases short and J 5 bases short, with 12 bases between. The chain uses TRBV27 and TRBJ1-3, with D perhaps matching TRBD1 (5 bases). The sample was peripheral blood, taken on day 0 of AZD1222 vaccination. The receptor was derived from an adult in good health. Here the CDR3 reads CASSSPDNRNTIYF. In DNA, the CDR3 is TGTGCCAGCAGTTCACCGGACAACCGAAACACCATATATTTT.